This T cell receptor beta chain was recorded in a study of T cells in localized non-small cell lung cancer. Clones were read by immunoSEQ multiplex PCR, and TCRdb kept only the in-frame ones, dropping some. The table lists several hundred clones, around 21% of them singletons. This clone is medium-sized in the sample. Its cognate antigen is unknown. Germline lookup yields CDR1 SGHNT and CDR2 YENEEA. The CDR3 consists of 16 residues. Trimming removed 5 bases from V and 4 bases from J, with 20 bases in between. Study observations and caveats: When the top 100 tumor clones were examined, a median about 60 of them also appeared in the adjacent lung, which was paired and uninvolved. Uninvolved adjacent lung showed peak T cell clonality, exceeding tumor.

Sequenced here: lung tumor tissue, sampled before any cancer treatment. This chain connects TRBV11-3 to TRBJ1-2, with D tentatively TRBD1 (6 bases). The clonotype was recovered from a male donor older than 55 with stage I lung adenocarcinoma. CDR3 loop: CASSAQYREGPYGYTF. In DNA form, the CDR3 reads TGTGCCAGCAGCGCCCAATACAGGGAGGGGCCCTATGGCTACACCTTC.